The entry below gives a single TCR beta chain sequence along with its context. The repertoire was sequenced with immunoSEQ multiplex PCR; TCRdb's copy has only in-frame clones and lacks some. The sample shows around 240,000 clones, 86% of them seen only once. Germline V CDR1 and CDR2: MNHEY, SVGEGT. This CDR3 has 14 residues. V was cut by 2 bases and J by 5 bases, with 9 bases left in between. Cohorts were based on clinical histories the participants reported. Symptom resolution, clearance, or two negative PCRs marked donors in Cohort 3 as recovered. This entry comes from a study of blood T cell repertoires in COVID-19.

Sequencing used PBMCs or T cells enriched from blood (not recorded which). The TCR originated in a woman between 45 and 60 years old who had recovered from COVID-19. The chain combines TRBV6-2 or TRBV6-3 with TRBJ2-2; TRBD1 might be the D (5 bases). Written as DNA, the CDR3 is TGTGCCAGCAGTTACCTGCAGGGAACCGGGGAGCTGTTTTTT. This encodes CASSYLQGTGELFF.